This T cell receptor beta chain was captured in a study of tumor-infiltrating lymphocytes in primary liver carcinoma. TCR beta cDNA was made from around 520 ng total RNA with a constant-region primer. Each TCR beta library was derived from three nested multiplex PCR rounds that employed slightly modified ARM-PCR. Running roughly 10 cycles apiece, the first two PCR rounds relied on TRBV1-TRBV30 forward primers together with a C-beta reverse primer. Each CDR3 protein gets one entry after TCRdb re-called the multiplex PCR reads with MiXCR. The sample yields roughly 100,000 distinct CDR3 sequences, roughly 80% seen once. The study, taken as a whole, reports: Tumor region pairs shared more overlap than did tumor-adjacent and tumor-blood pairs. Compared with blood, tumor repertoires held significantly more in their top 250 clones.

For this clonotype: What it binds is unknown.

Co-extraction of RNA and DNA was performed on about 18-30 mg of unsorted bulk tissue. Those patients suffered from chronic HBV infection and were treatment-naive. Germline CDR1 SGDLS, CDR2 YYNGEE. The CDR3 runs 14 residues. Trimming took off 7 bases at V and 1 base at J, with 13 bases between the two ends. The V call is TRBV9, the J call TRBJ2-3; D gene unclear. The clonotype comes from a middle-aged man with primary liver carcinoma and hepatitis B virus infection. Specimen: liver tumor tissue from sampling region 3. This sample's subset: tumor region T3, left-lateral pole. CDR3 amino acids: CASGLGSGTDTQYF. CDR3 coding DNA: TGTGCCAGCGGATTGGGGTCTGGCACAGATACGCAGTATTTT.